The rows below give T cell receptor beta chains drawn from one sample of a study of read filtering for tumor transcriptome and immune sequencing. TCRdb re-analysed the reads in MiXCR, keeping a single row per CDR3 protein. This table holds over 14,000 distinct CDR3 sequences, just over 20% found once. Sequencing was carried out using a population of CD138-negative cells sorted from bone marrow. These receptors were taken from a donor at least 40 years old with multiple myeloma. The CDR3 runs from the conserved cysteine through the conserved F or W. D genes are given only for firm matches. Part of the rows lack a size; the others show once, few, many or a class for expanded clones.

v_call	clone_size	j_call	d_call	cdr3_aa	cdr3_nt
TRBV20-1	many	TRBJ1-4	.	CSAPRTLGTDNEKLFF	TGCAGTGCTCCGCGCACATTAGGGACGGACAATGAAAAACTGTTTTTT
TRBV7-6	.	TRBJ1-1	.	CASSPGAAGEAFF	TGTGCCAGCAGCCCAGGAGCGGCAGGGGAAGCTTTCTTT
TRBV7-2	few	TRBJ2-5	.	CASSSTRETQYF	TGTGCCAGCAGCTCCACCAGAGAGACCCAGTACTTC
TRBV7-9	once	TRBJ2-1	.	CVSGGVPGVGNEQFF	TGTGTCAGCGGAGGGGTTCCGGGAGTTGGCAATGAGCAGTTCTTC
TRBV10-3	.	TRBJ2-3	.	CAISWGTTDTQYF	TGTGCCATCAGTTGGGGGACCACAGATACGCAGTATTTT
TRBV21-1	.	TRBJ2-4	.	CARKQGCNAKNIQYF	TGTGCCAGGAAACAGGGGTGTAATGCCAAAAACATTCAGTACTTC
TRBV28	.	TRBJ2-3	.	CASSLGRGYTDTQYF	TGTGCCAGCAGTTTAGGAAGGGGGTACACAGATACGCAGTATTTT
TRBV3-1	many	TRBJ2-1	TRBD2	CASSPLSGATTGGSYNEQFF	TGTGCCAGCAGCCCTTTGTCCGGGGCCACTACGGGGGGGTCCTACAATGAGCAGTTCTTC
TRBV20-1	.	TRBJ2-7	TRBD2	CGAGLAGGSTYEQYF	TGCGGTGCCGGACTAGCGGGAGGTAGTACTTACGAGCAGTACTTC
TRBV5-5	.	TRBJ2-7	.	CASSQDLGAYEKYF	TGTGCCAGCAGCCAAGATCTTGGTGCCTACGAGAAGTACTTC
TRBV3-1	many	TRBJ2-1	TRBD2	CASSRYSGSSYNEQFF	TGTGCCAGCAGCCGGTATAGCGGGAGCTCCTACAATGAGCAGTTCTTC
TRBV24-1	many	TRBJ2-3	TRBD2	CATSDSSGSTDTQYF	TGTGCCACCAGTGATTCTAGCGGGTCCACAGATACGCAGTATTTT
TRBV5-1	many	TRBJ2-2	.	CASSLRPPGRDTGELFF	TGCGCCAGCAGCTTGCGTCCGCCGGGACGGGACACCGGGGAGCTGTTTTTT
TRBV7-2	.	TRBJ2-5	TRBD2	CASSPRPSGATQYF	TGTGCCAGCAGCCCGAGACCTAGCGGGGCGACCCAGTACTTC